Detailed here is one T cell receptor (beta chain). This clone was counted once. Its binding antigen is unknown. Per-base quality was not reported, and no clone a single base away is much larger than it. The donors were healthy, HIV-negative adults with no recently reported acute infections or vaccinations. Every donor was a Caucasian adult living in Nashville, Tennessee, USA. CD4+ T cells were enriched by magnetic negative selection, after which naive cells were positively selected on CD45RA and the negative fraction was taken as the memory subset. After blood collection by leukapheresis, PBMCs were isolated using Ficoll-Histopaque density gradient centrifugation and then cryopreserved in the vapor phase of liquid nitrogen. Analytical flow cytometry was used to check the purity and quantity of each magnetically sorted T cell population. Genomic DNA was isolated from each sorted fraction and quantified by UV absorbance on a Nanodrop 2000c.

Using the deep immunoSEQ assay, multiplex PCR amplified TCR CDR3 regions from genomic DNA. Extracted genomic DNA from each cell subset was distributed evenly across all wells of several immunoSEQ 96-well plates, and each plate was treated as a replicate. For sorted subsets, 150 to 250 ng of genomic DNA, equivalent to roughly 33,000 T cell genomes, went into each replicate PCR. The purified libraries were quantified using a Qubit 3.0 fluorometer, sized with a Bioanalyzer 2100, and then quantified again using the KAPA Library Quantification kit. Every immunoSEQ 96-well plate was sequenced on a separate single-read 150-cycle Illumina NextSeq 550 flow cell. The study's own analysis went as follows. Because the immunoSEQ output included only junctional sequences and no quality scores, the filtering could not be the same as the filtering used for full-length reads. To assign V/J genes and CDR3, sequences were annotated against IMGT germline references using PyIR, a Python wrapper for IgBLAST v1.9. Any read was removed if the V/J assignment was weak (E-value above 1e-6), the CDR3 was missing, or the read contained stop codons, out-of-frame junctions, or ambiguous translated residues. V3J clonotypes were defined by identical inferred V gene, J gene, and CDR3 amino acid sequence. The percentage overlap between two repertoires was calculated by dividing the number of shared unique clonotypes by the size of the smaller repertoire. RTK rarefaction, the Chao1 estimator, and Recon v2.1 estimates of unobserved clonotypes were used to assess repertoire richness. For all TCRbeta clonotypes obtained by the gDNA method from a handful of donors, generation probabilities were computed with OLGA. TCRdb retrieved this table from immuneACCESS and kept in-frame rearrangements only. Not all clones are present; in checked studies, unresolved V genes account for under half, and no reason is known for the remainder. V and J calls and clone size are as listed in that table; D and trimming were resolved from the DNA. Present in this sample are some 680,000 clones, around three quarters of which were seen just once. Around 2% of the sample comes from the top ten.

This record belongs to a study of shared clonotypes between healthy human individuals (dated by TCRdb to 2018 to 2020). Broadly, across the study: The cohort included three men and a couple of women between 18 and 49 years of age. Per donor, three plates each were used for CD4 naive and CD4 memory, two for CD8 naive, and one for CD8 memory. To estimate repertoire size and how much clonotypes are shared between individuals, the study performed deep sequencing of blood TCR repertoires from 4 to 6 healthy adults. To increase sequencing depth and limit assay-specific biases, different laboratories used diverse techniques to prepare libraries and sequence TCR repertoires. Each donor's leukapheresis produced roughly between roughly 0.85 and 10 billion PBMCs. Summary of the overall study and its limitations: Higher generation probabilities were observed for clonotypes shared by all four sorted-subset donors than for non-shared clonotypes. When a few donors were compared, the shared fraction of clonotypes was approximately 5% for naive CD4, about 4% for naive CD8, more than 2% for memory CD4, and around 0.37% for memory CD8. Naive subsets generally had larger estimated clonotype richness than memory subsets did. Even with the large sequencing depth, rarefaction of the sorted-subset datasets indicated that sequencing was incomplete. Pairwise subsampling indicated that sequencing depth was expected to affect the degree of clonotype sharing among donors. The small number of donors limited the genetic and exposure-history diversity represented. Sampling was restricted to blood, and TCR repertoires in tissues likely differ from the TCR repertoires found in blood.

Reading from cysteine to phenylalanine, the CDR3 counts 15 amino acids. This entry keeps only the CDR3 DNA: 45 bases, framed from base 1. Compared with germline, V lacks 0 bases and J lacks 3 bases; bases without a gene match: 3. The germline V gene gives CDR1 as KGHSH and CDR2 as LQKENI. Sequencing was done on a sample of memory CD4+ T cells sorted from blood. According to the study, the label for this sample's cell subset or site signals: CD45RA-negative fraction. The source is a woman between 25 and 40 years old in good health. Recombination joined TRBV18 with TRBJ2-3; 7 bases in the junction line up with TRBD2. The DNA sequence is TGTGCCAGCTCACCACCCAGGGAGGGGACAGATACGCAGTATTTT. Its translation is CASSPPREGTDTQYF.